The 20 T cell receptor beta chains reported below all come from one sample, sequenced in a study of cytomegalovirus exposure and HLA in healthy donors. Primers included in the PCR were 60 Vbeta and 13 Jbeta primers. Sequencing used immunoSEQ multiplex PCR; TCRdb keeps in-frame clones, though not all of them. The table includes some 98,000 clones, about 80% detected once. Material for sequencing was PBMCs. These receptors all stem from a human donor in good health.

The chain carries TRBV11-2 and TRBJ2-7, with TRBD2 matching 7 bases. This CDR3 has 15 amino acids. Losses at the gene ends were 1 base for V and 0 bases for J; bases not matched to a gene: 3. The germline gives CDR1 SGHAT, CDR2 FQNNGV. CDR3 DNA sequence: TGTGCCAGCAGCTTAGGACTAGCCCGCTCCTACGAGCAGTACTTC. Encoded protein: CASSLGLARSYEQYF.

The rearrangement links TRBV4-2 to TRBJ1-1, with no clear D. V was clipped by 3 bases and J by 1 base, with 6 bases between them. This CDR3 comprises 13 residues. Germline CDR1 reads LGHNA; CDR2 reads YNFKEQ. The CDR3 spells CASSQAGNTEAFF. CDR3 bases: TGTGCCAGCAGCCAGGCGGGGAACACTGAAGCTTTCTTT.

The gene calls are TRBV19 and TRBJ1-4; perhaps TRBD1 as D (5 bases). There are 15 residues in the CDR3. Looked up from germline, CDR1 is LNHDA and CDR2 is SQIVND (reference sequence). The V and J ends lost 1 base and 3 bases respectively, with 9 bases between them. CDR3 protein: CASSIGGAANEKLFF. The CDR3 DNA reads as TGTGCCAGTAGTATAGGCGGGGCGGCTAATGAAAAACTGTTTTTT.

The chain is built from TRBV7-2 and TRBJ2-3; 15 bases are shared with TRBD2. The CDR3 is 15 amino acids. The germline V gene has CDR1 SGHTA and CDR2 FQGNSA. V trimming: 8 bases; J trimming: 1 base; junction bases outside the gene matches: 1. In DNA form, the CDR3 reads TGTGCCAGCCGGACTAGCGGGGGGGGCACAGATACGCAGTATTTT. Translating it yields CASRTSGGGTDTQYF.

This rearrangement joins TRBV7-2 to TRBJ1-2; D gene unclear. Germline CDR1 is SGHTA and CDR2 is FQGNSA. The V and J ends lost 5 bases and 0 bases respectively, with 10 bases between them. This CDR3 has 14 amino acids. CDR3 sequence (DNA): TGTGCCAGCAGCAACGACGGAGCTAACTATGGCTACACCTTC. This codes for CASSNDGANYGYTF.

This clone has only a few counts. This chain links TRBV7-9 with TRBJ1-1; 8 bases map to TRBD1. CDR1 and CDR2 from the germline V gene are SEHNR and FQNEAQ (reference sequence). This CDR3 contains 15 residues. Trimming at V came to 5 bases and at J to 2 bases, leaving 7 bases not matched to a gene. Written as DNA, the CDR3 is TGTGCCAGCAGCCCACGGACAGGGTTCAACACTGAAGCTTTCTTT. As protein: CASSPRTGFNTEAFF.

The chain carries TRBV7-9 and TRBJ1-5, with D possibly TRBD1 on 6 matching bases. Germline loops: CDR1 SEHNR, CDR2 FQNEAQ (reference sequence). The ends were cut back, 5 bases at V and 4 bases at J, with 15 bases in the middle. The CDR3 spans 15 residues. DNA for the CDR3: TGTGCCAGCAGCCCCACAGGGCTGGGGAATCAGCCCCAGCATTTT. Protein product: CASSPTGLGNQPQHF.

CDR3 bases: TGCGCCAGCAGCCGCTTATCCGGGACAGCTAACTATGGCTACACCTTC. Residues: CASSRLSGTANYGYTF. V is TRBV4-1 and J is TRBJ1-2; TRBD1 matches at 7 bases. This CDR3 has 16 amino acids. Germline V gives CDR1 MGHRA, CDR2 YSYEKL. J lost 0 bases, V lost 4 bases, and 8 bases had no gene match.

As concerns this clone: Different DNA sequences within this sample yield the same CDR3. The gene calls are TRBV18 and TRBJ1-4, with D unclear. V dropped 6 bases and J dropped 5 bases, with 10 bases sitting between them. The germline V gene has CDR1 KGHSH and CDR2 LQKENI. The CDR3 runs to 13 residues. This CDR3 reads CASSPGLNEKLFF. CDR3 bases: TGTGCCAGCTCCCCGGGGTTAAATGAAAAACTGTTTTTT.

This chain connects TRBV9 to TRBJ2-1; TRBD2 matches 13 bases. V trimming: 4 bases; J trimming: 2 bases; junction bases outside the gene matches: 3. This CDR3 is 16 amino acids long. In germline, CDR1 is SGDLS, CDR2 YYNGEE. CDR3 DNA: TGTGCCAGCAGCCCCGGACTAGCGGGAGCCTACAATGAGCAGTTCTTC. Translation: CASSPGLAGAYNEQFF.

About this clone: Germline is not matched at one junction end, which may reflect a read error. This sequence joins TRBV7-9 and TRBJ1-2; D remains ambiguous. The CDR3 consists of 12 residues. CDR1 and CDR2 (germline): SEHNR, FQNEAQ (reference sequence). CDR3 in amino acids: CSSSRGVTGYTF. The CDR3 region has the DNA TGTTCCAGCAGCCGGGGAGTTACTGGCTACACCTTC.

The chain recombines TRBV28 with TRBJ2-1; D is undetermined. The V gene lost 2 bases and the J gene lost 0 bases, with 8 bases spanning the gap. Germline CDR1 and CDR2: MDHEN and SYDVKM. CDR3 size: 15 residues. CDR3 coding DNA: TGTGCCAGCAGTTTAAGTGGCCTCTCCTACAATGAGCAGTTCTTC. Its translation: CASSLSGLSYNEQFF.

The genes are TRBV18 and TRBJ2-3; D unresolved. CDR3 length equals 13 residues. Looked up from germline, CDR1 is KGHSH and CDR2 is LQKENI. The V end lost 3 bases, the J end lost 4 bases, and 8 bases lay between the germline ends. The CDR3 DNA reads TGTGCCAGCTCACCCTCGGTGGCAGATACGCAGTATTTT. It is translated as CASSPSVADTQYF.

The sample holds one count of this clone. The chain has TRBV11-2 and TRBJ2-7, with 8 bases lining up with TRBD1. Germline-derived CDR1 and CDR2 are SGHAT and FQNNGV. V dropped 5 bases and J dropped 1; count of bases not matched to a gene: 7. This CDR3 is 15 amino acids long. In DNA, the CDR3 is TGTGCCAGCAGCCTCGTCAGGGGGCGATCCTACGAGCAGTACTTC. Protein product: CASSLVRGRSYEQYF.

With respect to this clone: Other DNA sequences in the same sample also yield this CDR3. The chain has TRBV5-1 and TRBJ2-3, with TRBD2 matching 10 bases. The V gene end was trimmed by 4 bases and the J gene end by 1 base; junction bases not matched to a gene: 0. The CDR3 has 14 residues. Germline CDR1 reads SGHRS; CDR2 reads YFSETQ. This CDR3 is CASSLAGGTDTQYF. The CDR3 DNA reads TGCGCCAGCAGCCTAGCGGGGGGCACAGATACGCAGTATTTT.

V gene TRBV28 combines with J gene TRBJ1-5, with 9 bases that match TRBD1. This CDR3 spans 15 amino acids. Germline lookup yields CDR1 MDHEN and CDR2 SYDVKM. The junction had 6 bases not matched to a gene; V was cut back by 6 bases and J by 3 bases. The CDR3 DNA is TGTGCCAGCAGGAGCACAGGGGGCCTCAATCAGCCCCAGCATTTT. Protein product: CASRSTGGLNQPQHF.

This chain uses TRBV5-1 with TRBJ2-3; 8 bases line up with TRBD1. Germline CDR1 is SGHRS and CDR2 is YFSETQ. Losses at the gene ends were 0 bases for V and 3 bases for J; bases not matched to a gene: 6. The CDR3 is 16 residues long. In nucleotides, the CDR3 is TGCGCCAGCAGCTTGGGACAGGGGATAGGGACAGATACGCAGTATTTT. This codes for CASSLGQGIGTDTQYF.

This clone was found once. V and J are TRBV29-1 and TRBJ2-3; 11 positions agree with TRBD2. Germline values: CDR1 SQVTM, CDR2 ANQGSEA. CDR3 size: 16 residues. V lost 0 bases, J lost 5 bases, and 7 bases stayed unmatched. The CDR3 sequence: CSVEDVAGGTGDTQYF. CDR3 nucleotide sequence: TGCAGCGTTGAAGATGTAGCGGGGGGGACCGGAGATACGCAGTATTTT.

The rearrangement uses TRBV4-3 and TRBJ1-3; D perhaps matches TRBD1 (6 bases). The CDR3 is 15 residues long. The germline gives CDR1 LGHNA, CDR2 YSLEER. Trimming removed 6 bases at V and 0 bases at J, with 12 bases between. CDR3 bases: TGCGCCAGCAGTCTGGACAGCCTCTCTGGAAACACCATATATTTT. Translated: CASSLDSLSGNTIYF.

J is TRBJ2-1 and V is TRBV6-1; TRBD1 matches 9 bases. V trimming: 7 bases; J trimming: 3 bases; junction bases outside the gene matches: 7. The CDR3 runs to 15 residues. Germline CDR1 MNHNS, CDR2 SASEGT. CDR3 DNA: TGTGCCAGCATTTCAAGGACAGGGGTCTACAATGAGCAGTTCTTC. Protein product: CASISRTGVYNEQFF.